The 4 T cell receptor beta chains listed next were all sequenced from one sample in a study of cytomegalovirus exposure and HLA in healthy donors (dated by TCRdb to the late 2010s). Libraries were made using the immunoSEQ multiplex PCR assay. For the multiplex PCR, a mixture combining 60 forward primers for TCR Vbeta segments and 13 reverse primers for TCR Jbeta segments was used. Sourced from immuneACCESS, this table was stored by TCRdb with only in-frame sequences that have V and J called. A share of the clones is absent; for the studies checked, an unresolved V gene accounts for under half, and the remainder has no known explanation. Here the sample has 150,000 to 200,000 clones; around 73% occur a single time. The ten top clones hold approximately 2.5% of the sample. Material for sequencing was PBMCs. These TCRs come from a man aged 55-75 years in good health and CMV-seronegative.

V gene TRBV5-4 combines with J gene TRBJ1-1; 9 bases are shared with TRBD1. Germline CDR1 is SGHNT and CDR2 is YYREEE (reference sequence). V lost 0 bases, J lost 4 bases, and 7 bases stayed unmatched. This CDR3 comprises 16 residues. CDR3 loop: CASSLDRGRGVTEAFF. CDR3 nucleotide sequence: TGTGCCAGCAGCTTGGACAGGGGGCGAGGTGTCACTGAAGCTTTCTTT.

The chain recombines TRBV5-1 with TRBJ1-2, with 7 bases lining up with TRBD1. CDR1 SGHRS and CDR2 YFSETQ come from the germline V gene. J was trimmed by 9 bases and V by 0 bases; bases with no gene match: 5. The CDR3 totals 13 residues. CDR3 loop: CASSLADRESYTF. Written as DNA, the CDR3 is TGCGCCAGCAGCTTGGCCGACAGGGAAAGCTACACCTTC.

The chain couples TRBV30 to TRBJ2-3, with TRBD1 as a possible D gene (6 bases). V was trimmed by 2 bases and J by 4 bases, leaving 10 bases between them. The CDR3 covers 13 residues. Germline V lookup: CDR1 GTSNPN, CDR2 SVGIG (reference sequence). CDR3 nucleotide sequence: TGTGCCTGGAGTCGAGGGGGTGCAGATACGCAGTATTTT. As protein: CAWSRGGADTQYF.

The chain links TRBV28 to TRBJ1-4, with D perhaps TRBD1 (6 bases). This CDR3 comprises 13 residues. Trimming removed 3 bases at V and 8 bases at J, with 10 bases between. In germline, CDR1 is MDHEN, CDR2 SYDVKM. The CDR3 loop is CASSFVQGEKLFF. DNA for the CDR3: TGTGCCAGCAGTTTCGTCCAGGGGGAAAAACTGTTTTTT.